These T cell receptor beta chains were read from a single sample in a study of CD8 T cells in ankylosing spondylitis. Each CDR3 protein gets one entry after TCRdb re-called the 5' RACE reads with MiXCR. The data contain roughly 240,000 distinct CDR3 sequences, roughly 32% of them singletons. Sequencing used blood, either unsorted or a sorted T cell fraction (not recorded which). Source of these receptors: a male donor with ankylosing spondylitis or in good health (not recorded which). Each CDR3 is given with its conserved first and last residue.

j_call,v_call,cdr3_aa
TRBJ2-7,TRBV29-1,CSVASRGEQYF
TRBJ1-4,TRBV6-1,CASSEVWTDEKLFF
TRBJ1-2,TRBV10-3,CAISELGTDREAYGYTF
TRBJ2-1,TRBV12-3/TRBV12-4,CASSLFRGGASNEQFF
TRBJ1-2,TRBV12-3/TRBV12-4,CASSPRFRGGYTF
TRBJ2-7,TRBV7-2,CASSPTDISSYEQYF
TRBJ1-4,TRBV5-1,CASSTSGTPSEKLFF
TRBJ2-3,TRBV20-1,CSPLEWRGVVDTQYF
TRBJ2-3,TRBV10-3,CAISVSTTDTQYF
TRBJ2-2,TRBV20-1,CSALSGTGELFF
TRBJ2-1,TRBV12-3/TRBV12-4,CASSFGDWRSSYNEQFF
TRBJ1-5,TRBV6-4,CASSEELGGQPQHF
TRBJ2-1,TRBV6-2/TRBV6-3,CATFEIAGGSYNEQFF
TRBJ2-7,TRBV6-1,CASRTGQAGSYEQYF
TRBJ1-3,TRBV10-3,CATWDRGGNTIYF
TRBJ2-7,TRBV29-1,CSVGGTRTGGNEQYF
TRBJ2-2,TRBV4-1,CASSLSLGPPTGELFF
TRBJ2-7,TRBV6-5,CASSYSRTAHYEQYF
TRBJ2-1,TRBV5-5,CASSLVQESYNEQFF
TRBJ1-2,TRBV7-9,CASSLTTDRSGYTF
TRBJ2-7,TRBV20-1,CSARVEGSYEQYF
TRBJ2-4,TRBV10-3,CAISESILAKNIQYF
TRBJ1-2,TRBV5-5,CASSLVAAVHYGYTF
TRBJ2-3,TRBV6-5,CASSYSMMARTDSTDTQYF
TRBJ1-2,TRBV20-1,CSARSGTSVGGYTF
TRBJ1-1,TRBV6-1,CASSRGVNTEAFF
TRBJ2-7,TRBV20-1,CSAPKTGATYEQYF
TRBJ2-5,TRBV7-6,CASSLSAPAGGETQYF
TRBJ1-2,TRBV5-1,CASSDAGSGGTNYGYTF
TRBJ2-1,TRBV10-2,CASRDTNNEQFF
TRBJ1-5,TRBV6-1,CASPDTRGLGNQPQHF
TRBJ2-2,TRBV15,CATSRDMGLWRAGELFF
TRBJ1-4,TRBV9,CASSPRTGGTEKLFF
TRBJ2-1,TRBV12-3/TRBV12-4,CASSPWFPSIEQFF
TRBJ2-1,TRBV7-3,CASSPGSTGEQFF
TRBJ2-1,TRBV7-9,CASSLAYNEQFF
TRBJ1-5,TRBV29-1,CSVGTGTGSGSNQPQHF
TRBJ1-5,TRBV6-1,CASRATGQRQPQHF